What follows is one TCR beta chain and its context. Repertoires were generated with immunoSEQ multiplex PCR, while TCRdb's copy carries only in-frame clones and drops some. The data hold 2 million to 3 million clones, with 93% observed a single time. The record originates from a study of shared clonotypes between healthy human individuals. In the study overall: Three CD4 naive, three CD4 memory, two CD8 naive and one CD8 memory plate were used per donor.

The CDR3 is 14 amino acids. CDR1 SGHNT and CDR2 YENEEA come from the germline V gene. Trimming took 6 bases from V and 0 from J, leaving 9 bases between them. This chain connects TRBV11-3 to TRBJ1-3, with a weak D call TRBD1 (6 bases). Sequencing was done on a sample of naive CD4+ T cells from PBMCs. The subset was: CD45RA+ positively selected. The clonotype originates from a man between 18 and 29 years old in good health. Some clones in this sample may be carry-over from other donors' samples. The CDR3 reads CASSPGVSGNTIYF. The CDR3 nucleotides read TGTGCCAGCAGTCCAGGGGTCTCTGGAAACACCATATATTTT.